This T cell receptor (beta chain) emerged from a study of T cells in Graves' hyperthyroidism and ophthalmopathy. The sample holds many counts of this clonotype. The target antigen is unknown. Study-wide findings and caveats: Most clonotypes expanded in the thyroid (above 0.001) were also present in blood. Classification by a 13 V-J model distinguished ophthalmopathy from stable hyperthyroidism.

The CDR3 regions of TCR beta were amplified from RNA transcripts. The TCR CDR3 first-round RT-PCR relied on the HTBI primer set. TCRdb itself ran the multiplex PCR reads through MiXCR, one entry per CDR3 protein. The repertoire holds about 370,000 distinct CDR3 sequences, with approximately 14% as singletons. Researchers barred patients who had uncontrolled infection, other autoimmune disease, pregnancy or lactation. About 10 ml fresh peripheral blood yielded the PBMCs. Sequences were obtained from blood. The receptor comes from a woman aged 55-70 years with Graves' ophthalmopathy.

The CDR3 loop is CASSLTGPNSYNEQFF. The CDR3 DNA follows: TGTGCCAGCAGCCTCACGGGACCTAACTCCTACAATGAGCAGTTCTTC. This chain uses TRBV3-1 with TRBJ2-1, with D possibly being TRBD1 or TRBD2 (5 bases each). Germline CDR1 is LGHDT and CDR2 is YNNKEL (reference sequence). V gave up 4 bases and J gave up 0 bases, with 13 bases separating them. The CDR3 is 16 residues long.